This TCR beta chain stems from a study of T-cell memory formation after mild COVID-19. TCRdb analysed the 5' RACE reads with MiXCR anew, one entry per CDR3 protein. The sample consists of 310,000 or so distinct CDR3 sequences, approximately 15% of them appearing once. This clonotype was counted ten times or more. V was pared by 0 bases and J by 8 bases, with 14 bases of the junction left unmatched. CDR3 length: 16 amino acids. The germline V gene encodes CDR1 DFQATT and CDR2 SNEGSKA (reference sequence). The chain combines TRBV20-1 with TRBJ2-5; TRBD2 agrees at 8 bases. The clonotype comes from a man between 18 and 29 years old who had mild COVID-19 (a few samples of this study predate the infection). Cell type and time point are not known. The specimen sequenced was PBMCs or a T cell subset sorted from them (not recorded which). In DNA, the CDR3 is TGCAGTGCTAGAGATCCTGGGGGAGCGGGGGAGGGAACCCAGTACTTC. It codes for CSARDPGGAGEGTQYF.